This section outlines one T cell receptor beta chain sequence together with its context. Its antigen remains unidentified. PCR used 60 Vbeta primers and 13 Jbeta primers. Measured with immunoSEQ multiplex PCR; TCRdb has only the in-frame clones, and not every one. The sample table includes 150,000 to 200,000 clones. The sample originates from a study of cytomegalovirus exposure and HLA in healthy donors. Study background: Early release data held tens of millions of unique TCRs from HLA-typed donors.

The CDR3 is made up of 18 amino acids. V shed 0 bases and J 2 bases; nucleotides not matched to a gene: 10. Germline V gene sequence: CDR1 SGHVS, CDR2 FNYEAQ. Study-wide points: Highly shared sequence variants in one cluster were likely a sequencing artifact.

The sequencing sample was made of PBMCs. This TCR derives from a woman aged 18-29 years in good health and CMV-seropositive. This rearrangement joins TRBV7-6 to TRBJ2-7, with TRBD2 matching over 10 bases. The CDR3 region has the DNA TGTGCCAGCAGCTTAGCGGTCCTTAAGCGGGAGGGTCCCTACGAGCAGTACTTC. Its protein product is CASSLAVLKREGPYEQYF. Supplemented by reference TRBV7-6 and TRBJ2-7, the full variable domain reads GAGVSQSPRYKVTKRGQDVALRCDPISGHVSLYWYRQALGQGPEFLTYFNYEAQQDKSGLPNDRFSAERPEGSISTLTIQRTEQRDSAMYRCASSLAVLKREGPYEQYFGPGTRLTVT.